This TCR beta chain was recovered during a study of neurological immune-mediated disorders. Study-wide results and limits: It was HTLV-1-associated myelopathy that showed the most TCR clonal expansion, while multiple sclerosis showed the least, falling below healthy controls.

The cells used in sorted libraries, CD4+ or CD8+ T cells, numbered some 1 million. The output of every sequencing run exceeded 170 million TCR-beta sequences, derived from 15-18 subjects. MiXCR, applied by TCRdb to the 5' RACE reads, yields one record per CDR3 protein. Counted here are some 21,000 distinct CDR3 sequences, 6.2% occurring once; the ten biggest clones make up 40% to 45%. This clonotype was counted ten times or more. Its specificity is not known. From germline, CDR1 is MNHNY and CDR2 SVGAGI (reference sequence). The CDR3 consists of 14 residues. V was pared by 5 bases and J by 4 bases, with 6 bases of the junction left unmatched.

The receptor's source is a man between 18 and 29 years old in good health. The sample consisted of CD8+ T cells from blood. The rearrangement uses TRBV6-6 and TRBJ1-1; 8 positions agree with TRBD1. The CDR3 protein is CASSPDRAGTEAFF. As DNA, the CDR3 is TGTGCCAGCAGTCCGGACAGGGCAGGCACTGAAGCTTTCTTT.